Included here is one TCR beta chain sequence, with context. Antigen unknown. This specimen comes from a study of long-term antiretroviral therapy in people with HIV. Findings and caveats of the study: Those clones which expanded before ART made up the dominant part of the repertoire at all time points. The data indicate that diversity increased after ART but remained below transplant donor controls. Therapy changes, viral resistance and ART adherence were not documented in the available data.

At minimum, one pre-ART and two post-ART PBMC samples were obtained from each donor. V lost 7 bases and J lost 6, with 16 bases in between. The CDR3 has 14 residues. Germline CDR1 is SGHRS and CDR2 is YFSETQ. At survey level, the immunoSEQ assay was run in its v3.0 version. The data were produced by immunoSEQ multiplex PCR, yet TCRdb's version contains in-frame clones alone and is incomplete. The sample includes more than 15,000 clones, around 85% of them seen just once. Sequences were derived from unsorted PBMCs, sampled approximately 14 months before starting antiretroviral therapy. This clonotype originated in a man aged 25-40 years with HIV. The chain combines TRBV5-1 with TRBJ2-2; D gene unclear. The CDR3 DNA reads TGCGCCAGCCAACGAACCTCGGCTCCCGGGGAGCTGTTTTTT. This sequence encodes CASQRTSAPGELFF.